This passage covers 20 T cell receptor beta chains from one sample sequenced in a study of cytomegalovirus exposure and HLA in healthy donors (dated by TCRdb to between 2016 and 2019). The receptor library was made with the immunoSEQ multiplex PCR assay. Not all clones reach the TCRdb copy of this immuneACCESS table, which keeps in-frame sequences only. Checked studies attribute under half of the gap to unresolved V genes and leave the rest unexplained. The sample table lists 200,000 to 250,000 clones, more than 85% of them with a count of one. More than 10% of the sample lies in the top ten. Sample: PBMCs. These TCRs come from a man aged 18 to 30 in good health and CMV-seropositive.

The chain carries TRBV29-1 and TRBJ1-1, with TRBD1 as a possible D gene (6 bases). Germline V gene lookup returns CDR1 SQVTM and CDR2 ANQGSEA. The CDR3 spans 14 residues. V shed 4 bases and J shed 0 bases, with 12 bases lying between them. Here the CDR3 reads CSVAEGHMNTEAFF. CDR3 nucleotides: TGCAGCGTTGCTGAGGGACATATGAACACTGAAGCTTTCTTT.

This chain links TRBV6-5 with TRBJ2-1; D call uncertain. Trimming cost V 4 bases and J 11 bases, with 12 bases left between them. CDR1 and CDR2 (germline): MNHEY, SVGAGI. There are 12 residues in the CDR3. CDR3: CASSSYTDKQFF. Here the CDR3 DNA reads TGTGCCAGCAGTTCCTACACGGATAAGCAGTTCTTC.

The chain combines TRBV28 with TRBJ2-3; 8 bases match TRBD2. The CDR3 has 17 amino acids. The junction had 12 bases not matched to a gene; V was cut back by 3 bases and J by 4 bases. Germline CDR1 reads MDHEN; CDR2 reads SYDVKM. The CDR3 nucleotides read TGTGCCAGCAGTTTTAGGTCGTGGAGCGGGAGCGCAGATACGCAGTATTTT. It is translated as CASSFRSWSGSADTQYF.

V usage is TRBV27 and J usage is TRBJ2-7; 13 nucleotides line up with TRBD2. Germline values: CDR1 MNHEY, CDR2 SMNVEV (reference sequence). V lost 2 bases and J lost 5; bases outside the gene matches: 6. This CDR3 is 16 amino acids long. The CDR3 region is CASSLGLAGVLHEQYF. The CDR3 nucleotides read TGTGCCAGCAGTTTAGGACTAGCGGGAGTTCTACACGAGCAGTACTTC.

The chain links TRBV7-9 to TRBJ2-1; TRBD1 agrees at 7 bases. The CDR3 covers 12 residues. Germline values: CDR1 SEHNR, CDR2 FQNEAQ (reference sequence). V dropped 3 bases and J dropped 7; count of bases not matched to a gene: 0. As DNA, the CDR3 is TGTGCCAGCAGCTTCAGGGGGAATGAGCAGTTCTTC. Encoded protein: CASSFRGNEQFF.

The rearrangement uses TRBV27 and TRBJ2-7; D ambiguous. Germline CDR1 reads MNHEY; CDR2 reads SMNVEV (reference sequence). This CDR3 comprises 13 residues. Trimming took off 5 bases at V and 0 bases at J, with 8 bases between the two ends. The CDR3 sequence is CASSPRSSYEQYF. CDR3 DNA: TGTGCCAGCAGTCCAAGGAGCTCCTACGAGCAGTACTTC.

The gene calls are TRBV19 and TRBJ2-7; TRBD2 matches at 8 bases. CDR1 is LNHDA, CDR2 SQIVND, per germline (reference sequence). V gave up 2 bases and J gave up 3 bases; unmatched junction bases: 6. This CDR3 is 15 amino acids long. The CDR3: CASSITGRGDYEQYF. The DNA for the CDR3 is TGTGCCAGTAGTATAACCGGGCGGGGGGACTACGAGCAGTACTTC.

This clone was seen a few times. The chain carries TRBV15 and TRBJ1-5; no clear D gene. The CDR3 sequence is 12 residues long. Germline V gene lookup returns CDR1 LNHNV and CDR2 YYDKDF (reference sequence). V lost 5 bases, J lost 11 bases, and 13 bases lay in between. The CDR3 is CATSRVAETQHF. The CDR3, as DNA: TGTGCCACCAGCCGCGTTGCCGAGACCCAGCATTTT.

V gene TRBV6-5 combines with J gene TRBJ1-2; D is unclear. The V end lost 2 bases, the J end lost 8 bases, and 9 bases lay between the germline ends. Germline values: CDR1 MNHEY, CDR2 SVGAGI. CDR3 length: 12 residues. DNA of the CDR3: TGTGCCAGCAGTTACAGAGGGCGCGGCTACACCTTC. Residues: CASSYRGRGYTF.

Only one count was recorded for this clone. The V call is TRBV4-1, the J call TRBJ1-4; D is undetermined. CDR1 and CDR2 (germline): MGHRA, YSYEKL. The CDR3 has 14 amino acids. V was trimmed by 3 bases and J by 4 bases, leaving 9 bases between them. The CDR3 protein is CASSQVSLNEKLFF. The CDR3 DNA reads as TGCGCCAGCAGCCAGGTTTCCCTTAATGAAAAACTGTTTTTT.

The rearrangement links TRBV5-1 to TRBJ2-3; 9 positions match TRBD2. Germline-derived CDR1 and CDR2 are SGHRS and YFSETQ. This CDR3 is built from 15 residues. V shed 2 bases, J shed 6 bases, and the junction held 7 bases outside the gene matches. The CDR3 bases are TGCGCCAGCAGCTTCGCCGCGGGAGGGTTTGATACGCAGTATTTT. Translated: CASSFAAGGFDTQYF. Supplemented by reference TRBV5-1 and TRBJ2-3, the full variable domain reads KAGVTQTPRYLIKTRGQQVTLSCSPISGHRSVSWYQQTPGQGLQFLFEYFSETQRNKGNFPGRFSGRQFSNSRSEMNVSTLELGDSALYLCASSFAAGGFDTQYFGPGTRLTVL.

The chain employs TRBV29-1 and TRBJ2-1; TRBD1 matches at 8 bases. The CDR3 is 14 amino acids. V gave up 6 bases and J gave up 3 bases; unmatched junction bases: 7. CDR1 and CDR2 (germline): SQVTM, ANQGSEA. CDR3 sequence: CSVTRQGNYNEQFF. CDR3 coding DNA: TGCAGCGTCACCAGACAGGGGAACTACAATGAGCAGTTCTTC.

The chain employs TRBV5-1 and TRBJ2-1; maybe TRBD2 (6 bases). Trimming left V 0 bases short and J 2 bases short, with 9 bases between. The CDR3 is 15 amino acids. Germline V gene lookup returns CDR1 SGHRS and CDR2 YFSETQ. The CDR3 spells CASSLGLAPYNEQFF. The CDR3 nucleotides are TGCGCCAGCAGCTTGGGGCTAGCGCCCTACAATGAGCAGTTCTTC.

CDR3 in DNA: TGCGCCAGCAGCTTGGGCAGTCTCTACAATGAGCAGTTCTTC. Translating gives CASSLGSLYNEQFF. The rearrangement links TRBV5-1 to TRBJ2-1; D uncertain. This CDR3 is 14 amino acids long. Germline V lookup: CDR1 SGHRS, CDR2 YFSETQ. V was shortened by 0 bases and J by 3 bases, with 7 bases between the two germline ends.

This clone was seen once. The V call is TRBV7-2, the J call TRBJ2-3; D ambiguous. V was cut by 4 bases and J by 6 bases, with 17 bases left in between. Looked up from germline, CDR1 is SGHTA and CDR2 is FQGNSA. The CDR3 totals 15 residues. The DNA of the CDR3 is TGTGCCAGCAGCTCCCGTGGGGTGAGAGTCGATACGCAGTATTTT. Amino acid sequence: CASSSRGVRVDTQYF.

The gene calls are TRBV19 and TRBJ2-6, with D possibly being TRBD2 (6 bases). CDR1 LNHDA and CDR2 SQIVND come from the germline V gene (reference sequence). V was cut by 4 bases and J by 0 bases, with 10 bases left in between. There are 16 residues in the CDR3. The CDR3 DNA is TGTGCCAGTAGTAAGGGACTGACCTCTGGGGCCAACGTCCTGACTTTC. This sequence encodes CASSKGLTSGANVLTF.

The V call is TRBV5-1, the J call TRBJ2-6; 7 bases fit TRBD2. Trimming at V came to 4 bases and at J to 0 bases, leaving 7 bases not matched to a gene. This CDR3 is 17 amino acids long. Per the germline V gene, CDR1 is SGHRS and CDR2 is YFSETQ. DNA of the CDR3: TGCGCCAGCAGCCTTAGCGGGCACAGCTCTGGGGCCAACGTCCTGACTTTC. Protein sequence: CASSLSGHSSGANVLTF.

CDR3 sequence: CASSYRGDEQFF. The CDR3 DNA follows: TGTGCCAGCAGCTACCGGGGGGATGAGCAGTTCTTC. The chain uses TRBV11-2 and TRBJ2-1; 7 positions agree with TRBD2. The V gene's germline CDR1 is SGHAT and CDR2 FQNNGV. V gave up 4 bases and J gave up 8 bases; unmatched junction bases: 2. This CDR3 contains 12 residues.

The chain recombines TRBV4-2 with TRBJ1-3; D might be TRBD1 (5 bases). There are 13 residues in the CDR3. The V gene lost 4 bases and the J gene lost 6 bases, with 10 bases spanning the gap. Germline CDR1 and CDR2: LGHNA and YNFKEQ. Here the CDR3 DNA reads TGTGCCAGCAGCCCACAGACAGTAAACACCATATATTTT. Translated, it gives CASSPQTVNTIYF.

In DNA form, the CDR3 reads TGTGCCAGCAGTGCCGCGGGACTTAAAAACATTCAGTACTTC. Translation gives CASSAAGLKNIQYF. The gene calls are TRBV5-4 and TRBJ2-4; D possibly corresponds to TRBD2 (6 bases). The germline V and J ends were trimmed by 5 bases and 4 bases, with 13 bases remaining between them. CDR1 SGHNT and CDR2 YYREEE come from the germline V gene (reference sequence). This CDR3 is built from 14 residues.